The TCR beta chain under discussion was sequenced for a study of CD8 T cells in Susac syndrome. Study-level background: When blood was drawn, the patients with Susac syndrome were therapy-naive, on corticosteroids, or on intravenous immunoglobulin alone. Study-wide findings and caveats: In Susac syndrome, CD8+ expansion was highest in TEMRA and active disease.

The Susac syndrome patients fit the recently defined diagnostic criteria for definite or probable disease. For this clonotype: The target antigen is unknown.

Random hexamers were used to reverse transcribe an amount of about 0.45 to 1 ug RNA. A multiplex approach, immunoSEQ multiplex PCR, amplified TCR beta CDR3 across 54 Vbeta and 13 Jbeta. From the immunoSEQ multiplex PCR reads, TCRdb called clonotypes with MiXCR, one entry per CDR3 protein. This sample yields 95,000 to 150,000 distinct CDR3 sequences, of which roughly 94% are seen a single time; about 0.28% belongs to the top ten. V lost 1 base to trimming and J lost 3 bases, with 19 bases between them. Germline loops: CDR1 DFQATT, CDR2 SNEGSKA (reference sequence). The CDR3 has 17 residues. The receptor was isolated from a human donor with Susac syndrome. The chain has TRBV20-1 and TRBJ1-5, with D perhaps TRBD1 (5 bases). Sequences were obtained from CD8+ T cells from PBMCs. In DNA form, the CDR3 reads TGCAGTGCTAGAGCCGGCGCCTTGGGACGGTACAATCAGCCCCAGCATTTT. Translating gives CSARAGALGRYNQPQHF.